The sequence of this TCR delta chain was determined in a study of DNA immune sequencing with unique molecular identifiers. Study context: γδ T cells were magnetically enriched from buffy coats; genomic DNA was sequenced. Enriched γδ T-cell DNA input was 90 to 100 ng; non-enriched PBMC DNA input was 1 ug.

Germline values: CDR1 GEAIGNYY, CDR2 EKD. Losses at the gene ends were 0 bases for V and 0 bases for J; bases not matched to a gene: 8. This CDR3 spans 17 amino acids. Genomic DNA underwent 32-plex PCR targeting all 8 TRDV and 4 TRDJ genes. The library had 12-nucleotide UMIs introduced over 3 barcoding cycles, then a second adapter PCR. TCRdb re-processed the multiplex PCR reads via CATT. The profile shows 2,500 or so delta-chain clones, 11% to 15% of them singletons. This clone is medium-sized. This rearrangement joins TRDV2 to TRDJ1; TRDD3 aligns across 8 bases. The receptor comes from a human donor in good health. Sequenced input: gamma-delta T cells from PBMCs. CDR3 protein: CACDTVMAGGNTDKLIF. CDR3 coding DNA: TGTGCCTGTGACACCGTGATGGCTGGGGGAAACACCGATAAACTCATCTTT.